The 12 T cell receptor beta chains below all came from one sample that was sequenced in a study of glioma-infiltrating T cells. Using RNA template, CDR3s of TCR alpha and beta were amplified with iRepertoire arm-PCR. TCRdb reprocessed the multiplex PCR reads with MiXCR, giving one entry per CDR3 protein. The sample lists under 130,000 distinct CDR3 sequences, 25% to 30% occurring once. Sequencing was carried out using glioma tissue, nonneoplastic brain tissue, or PBMCs (not recorded which). These receptor sequences come from a human donor with low-grade glioma or glioblastoma, undergoing nonglioma brain surgery, or in good health (not recorded which).

A remark on this clonotype: A much larger clone differs by one base, so this may be a read error. The rearrangement uses TRBV12-3 or TRBV12-4 and TRBJ2-5, with 8 bases fitting TRBD2. This CDR3 spans 16 amino acids. Here the CDR3 reads CASSVGGRGVQESQYF. The CDR3 nucleotides read TGTGCCAGCAGCGTAGGAGGGCGGGGGGTACAAGAGAGCCAGTACTTC.

This clonotype was picked up a small number of times. The chain carries TRBV7-3 and TRBJ1-5; possible D gene TRBD1, 6 bases. The CDR3 totals 15 residues. With 7 bases removed from V and 5 bases from J, the gap between germline ends came to 18 bases. Germline-derived CDR1 and CDR2 are SGHTA and FQGTGA. CDR3 amino acids: CASNHGTGFDQPQHF. The CDR3 DNA sequence: TGTGCCAGCAACCACGGTACAGGGTTTGATCAGCCCCAGCATTTT.

With regard to this clonotype: A much larger clone differs by one base, so this may be a read error. The CDR3 loop is CSVWECINTEAFF. The CDR3 DNA reads TGCAGCGTTTGGGAGTGTATTAACACTGAAGCTTTCTTT. This chain joins TRBV29-1 and TRBJ1-1; D is ambiguous. V lost 5 bases and J lost 2, with 12 bases in between. The germline CDR1 and CDR2 sequences are SQVTM and ANQGSEA. The CDR3 loop spans 13 amino acids.

Details on this clonotype: One base away lies a much larger clone, so this may be a sequencing read error. V gene TRBV2 combines with J gene TRBJ1-1; maybe TRBD1 (6 bases). Per the germline V gene, CDR1 is SNHLY and CDR2 is FYNNEI. The CDR3 runs 12 residues. The CDR3 DNA reads TGTGCCAGCAGTGTACGGGACACTGCAGCTTTCTTT. This sequence encodes CASSVRDTAAFF.

V and J are TRBV5-1 and TRBJ1-2, with D perhaps matching TRBD1 (6 bases). The germline CDR1 and CDR2 sequences are SGHRS and YFSETQ. The V and J ends lost 3 bases and 2 bases respectively, with 11 bases between them. This CDR3 has 14 amino acids. As DNA, the CDR3 is TGCGCCAGCAGCTGGGACACCTCAAACTATGGCTACACCTTC. Encoded protein: CASSWDTSNYGYTF.

On this clonotype: A much more abundant neighbour one base away suggests this may be a read error. J is TRBJ2-3 and V is TRBV20-1; D perhaps matches TRBD1 (5 bases). Trimming shortened V by 3 bases and J by 5 bases, and 12 bases separated the two germline ends. Germline V lookup: CDR1 DFQATT, CDR2 SNEGSKA (reference sequence). This CDR3 region has 13 residues. The CDR3: CSASPGFRDTQYF. DNA of the CDR3: TGCAGTGCTAGTCCAGGGTTCAGAGATACGCAGTATTTT.

This clonotype was detected many times. The chain is built from TRBV28 and TRBJ2-3; D perhaps matches TRBD2 (6 bases). The V gene's germline CDR1 is MDHEN and CDR2 SYDVKM. The germline V and J ends were trimmed by 5 bases and 4 bases, with 22 bases remaining between them. The length of the CDR3 is 17 residues. CDR3 bases: TGTGCCAGCAGTCCCCGAACACGATCGGGAGACCCAGATACGCAGTATTTT. Translating gives CASSPRTRSGDPDTQYF.

About this clonotype itself: One end of the junction does not line up with germline, which may come from a read error. This rearrangement joins TRBV30 to TRBJ1-1; D is unresolved. CDR3 size: 13 residues. The V gene's germline CDR1 is GTSNPN and CDR2 SVGIG (reference sequence). The DNA for the CDR3 is TGTGCCTGGAGCCCTAATGAAGACACTAAAGCTTTCTTT. Its protein is CAWSPNEDTKAFF.

This clonotype was seen at least ten times. The rearrangement joins TRBV19 to TRBJ2-7; 8 bases align to TRBD1. This CDR3 is 15 amino acids long. Germline assignment: CDR1 LNHDA and CDR2 SQIVND (reference sequence). V was pared by 8 bases and J by 7 bases, with 16 bases of the junction left unmatched. The CDR3 reads CASGVGQGLIEEQYF. In nucleotides, the CDR3 is TGTGCCAGTGGGGTCGGACAGGGCCTAATAGAGGAGCAGTACTTC.

This clonotype has only a few counts. Mismatch with germline at one junction end may stem from a read error. CDR3 region: CSARGASGSSLF. CDR3 coding DNA: TGCAGTGCTAGAGGGGCCTCAGGGAGCTCCCTCTTC. This chain links TRBV20-1 with TRBJ2-5; D tentatively reads TRBD1 or TRBD2 (5 bases each). Germline CDR1 is DFQATT and CDR2 is SNEGSKA (reference sequence). There are 12 residues in the CDR3.

This clonotype occurred many times. The chain recombines TRBV29-1 with TRBJ1-1; D is unresolved. Trimming took off 3 bases at V and 2 bases at J, with 10 bases between the two ends. The germline V gene has CDR1 SQVTM and CDR2 ANQGSEA. This CDR3 region has 13 residues. The CDR3 reads CSVDPGTNTEAFF. The DNA for the CDR3 is TGCAGCGTTGATCCGGGTACCAACACTGAAGCTTTCTTT.

Regarding this clonotype: A junction boundary mismatches the germline segment, possibly from a read error. Here the CDR3 reads CASSETIGWSQYF. In nucleotides, the CDR3 is TGTGCCTCCAGTGAAACAATCGGCTGGAGCCAGTATTTT. The rearrangement uses TRBV24-1 and TRBJ2-3; no clear D. Germline CDR1 KGHDR, CDR2 SFDVKD. The CDR3 consists of 13 residues.